This entry lists 27 T cell receptor beta chains sequenced from one sample in a study of blood T cells in healthy people across ages. The use of a sample-barcoded 5' primer and a J-beta primer mix characterized a second PCR of roughly 6 to 12 cycles. TCRdb analysed the 5' RACE reads with MiXCR anew, one entry per CDR3 protein. The data contain about 1.4 million distinct CDR3 sequences, approximately 59% of them singletons. The sample consisted of blood. These receptors all come from a man between 18 and 35 years old in good health.

This clonotype appeared a few times. The V and J genes are TRBV4-3 and TRBJ2-1, with 7 bases that match TRBD2. With V trimmed by 0 bases and J by 7 bases, 6 bases remained unmatched. The CDR3 extends over 15 amino acids. CDR1 is LGHNA and CDR2 is YSLEER in the germline V gene. The CDR3 DNA reads TGCGCCAGCAGCCAAGAGTACAGCGGGGCTAATGAGCAGTTCTTC. Its protein product is CASSQEYSGANEQFF.

This clonotype appeared a few times. The chain joins TRBV5-1 to TRBJ2-7, with 7 bases lining up with TRBD1. Germline lookup yields CDR1 SGHRS and CDR2 YFSETQ. Trimming removed 1 base from V and 4 bases from J; junction bases left unmatched: 11. The CDR3 consists of 16 residues. CDR3 region: CASSLLDSGTAYEQYF. DNA for the CDR3: TGCGCCAGCAGCTTGTTGGACTCGGGGACAGCGTACGAGCAGTACTTC.

This clonotype has only a few counts. The V gene is TRBV4-3, the J gene TRBJ2-3; D is possibly TRBD2 (6 bases). This CDR3 is 16 amino acids long. Germline V gene data show CDR1 as LGHNA and CDR2 as YSLEER. Deletions cut 0 bases from V and 0 bases from J, with 10 bases between. CDR3 nucleotide sequence: TGCGCCAGCAGCCAAGATTGGAGGGGTAGCACAGATACGCAGTATTTT. This translates into CASSQDWRGSTDTQYF.

This clonotype was counted a few times. The rearrangement links TRBV10-3 to TRBJ1-2, with 8 bases that match TRBD1. The CDR3 runs 15 residues. Germline V gene data show CDR1 as ENHRY and CDR2 as SYGVKD. J was trimmed by 4 bases and V by 0 bases; bases with no gene match: 4. CDR3 in DNA: TGTGCCATCAGTGAGTCATCCACAGGGGGCTATGGCTACACCTTC. This sequence encodes CAISESSTGGYGYTF.

The V call is TRBV29-1, the J call TRBJ2-1, with D tentatively TRBD1 (5 bases). The ends were cut back, 0 bases at V and 4 bases at J, with 7 bases in the middle. This CDR3 comprises 13 residues. Germline values: CDR1 SQVTM, CDR2 ANQGSEA. The CDR3 coding sequence is TGCAGCGTTGAAGAGACAGATTACAATGAGCAGTTCTTC. Translated: CSVEETDYNEQFF.

DNA for the CDR3: TGCAGTGCTAGGCTTCCCAGCGGGAAGGGCGGCGGGGAGCTGTTTTTT. Translation: CSARLPSGKGGGELFF. The chain uses TRBV20-1 and TRBJ2-2; 7 nucleotides align to TRBD2. The CDR3 length is 16 residues. The J segment lost 7 bases and the V segment lost 3 bases, leaving 14 bases of the junction unmatched. Looked up from germline, CDR1 is DFQATT and CDR2 is SNEGSKA (reference sequence).

Turning to this clonotype: One end of the junction varies from germline; a read error may be responsible. The rearrangement links TRBV4-1 to TRBJ2-7, with D tentatively TRBD2 (5 bases). Germline V lookup: CDR1 MGHRA, CDR2 YSYEKL. The CDR3 length is 16 residues. Here the CDR3 DNA reads TGCGCCAGCAGTCAAGCGGAGTTTAATGACGGCTACGAGCAGTACTTC. It codes for CASSQAEFNDGYEQYF.

The V call is TRBV20-1, the J call TRBJ2-1; D not certain. CDR1 is DFQATT and CDR2 is SNEGSKA in the germline V gene (reference sequence). The CDR3 loop spans 13 amino acids. The ends were cut back, 3 bases at V and 6 bases at J, with 12 bases in the middle. CDR3 nucleotides: TGCAGTGCTAGTAGTGCTAGACCCAATGAGCAGTTCTTC. Residues: CSASSARPNEQFF.

The chain uses TRBV28 and TRBJ1-6, with D tentatively TRBD1 (6 bases). CDR3 length equals 14 residues. Germline CDR1 is MDHEN and CDR2 is SYDVKM. V lost 3 bases to trimming and J lost 9 bases, with 12 bases between them. CDR3 bases: TGTGCCAGCAGTTTGGGGGGGGCGTCTTCACCCCTCCACTTT. Translated, it gives CASSLGGASSPLHF.

This chain links TRBV28 with TRBJ1-4; D ambiguous. This CDR3 has 15 amino acids. CDR1 is MDHEN, CDR2 SYDVKM, per germline. V dropped 1 base and J dropped 8 bases, with 14 bases sitting between them. CDR3 residues: CASSLLRGEWEKLFF. The CDR3 nucleotides are TGTGCCAGCAGTTTATTACGGGGAGAATGGGAAAAACTGTTTTTT.

This clonotype was recorded a few times. The chain uses TRBV12-3 or TRBV12-4 and TRBJ2-4, with a possible D match to TRBD2 (5 bases). V gave up 7 bases and J gave up 0 bases, with 16 bases separating them. The CDR3 has 16 amino acids. In nucleotides, the CDR3 is TGTGCCAGCACGCGGGCCTCCTTACGAGCCAAAAACATTCAGTACTTC. This translates into CASTRASLRAKNIQYF.

The chain combines TRBV13 with TRBJ2-7; D is ambiguous. The length of the CDR3 is 13 residues. Per germline, CDR1 PRHDT and CDR2 FYEKMQ (reference sequence). Trimming took 5 bases from V and 6 from J, leaving 14 bases between them. The CDR3 nucleotides read TGTGCCAGCAGCGTGGGGAAACTAAGCGAGCAGTACTTC. Translating gives CASSVGKLSEQYF.

V gene TRBV7-9 combines with J gene TRBJ2-7, with unresolved D. This CDR3 spans 14 amino acids. Between the trimmed V and J ends, which lost 5 bases and 0 bases, there was a span of 11 bases. Germline loops: CDR1 SEHNR, CDR2 FQNEAQ (reference sequence). The CDR3 coding sequence is TGTGCCAGCAGCCCTTGGGGTAGCTCCTACGAGCAGTACTTC. It specifies CASSPWGSSYEQYF.

This clonotype has a handful of counts. The rearrangement joins TRBV4-2 to TRBJ2-1; 8 positions match TRBD2. From germline, CDR1 is LGHNA and CDR2 YNFKEQ. J was trimmed by 2 bases and V by 8 bases; bases with no gene match: 5. The CDR3 loop spans 14 amino acids. The CDR3 region is CASGAGGTYNEQFF. In DNA, the CDR3 is TGTGCCAGCGGTGCGGGGGGCACCTACAATGAGCAGTTCTTC.

J is TRBJ2-3 and V is TRBV24-1, with 7 bases that match TRBD2. The CDR3 extends over 15 amino acids. Trimming took 1 base from V and 2 from J; bases not matched to a gene: 2. CDR1 is KGHDR and CDR2 is SFDVKD in the germline V gene. CDR3 loop: CATSDFGLDTDTQYF. The CDR3 region has the DNA TGTGCCACCAGTGATTTTGGACTAGACACAGATACGCAGTATTTT.

This clonotype was found a few times. The chain has TRBV6-5 and TRBJ1-2; no firm D call. Germline V gene data show CDR1 as MNHEY and CDR2 as SVGAGI. The ends were cut back, 2 bases at V and 0 bases at J, with 4 bases in the middle. The CDR3 covers 13 residues. The CDR3 here is CASSYATNYGYTF. Written as DNA, the CDR3 is TGTGCCAGCAGTTACGCTACTAACTATGGCTACACCTTC.

This clonotype showed up just a few times. This rearrangement joins TRBV7-9 to TRBJ1-2; D is undetermined. Trimming cost V 5 bases and J 4 bases, with 26 bases left between them. The CDR3 is 18 amino acids. Per the germline V gene, CDR1 is SEHNR and CDR2 is FQNEAQ (reference sequence). The CDR3 loop reads CASSPHDLGSTLLYGYTF. The CDR3, as DNA: TGTGCCAGCAGCCCTCATGATCTGGGCAGCACCCTGCTCTATGGCTACACCTTC.

The CDR3 sequence is CASSPLDGMNYGYTF. CDR3 nucleotides: TGTGCCAGCTCACCACTCGACGGAATGAACTATGGCTACACCTTC. The rearrangement joins TRBV18 to TRBJ1-2; D unresolved. Germline lookup yields CDR1 KGHSH and CDR2 LQKENI. Trimming took 1 base from V and 2 from J, leaving 11 bases between them. This CDR3 has 15 amino acids.

The chain carries TRBV7-6 and TRBJ2-6; no definite D call. CDR1 and CDR2 from the germline V gene are SGHVS and FNYEAQ. The CDR3 has 16 residues. Trimming removed 1 base from V and 0 bases from J, with 7 bases in between. In nucleotides, the CDR3 is TGTGCCAGCAGCTTAGGGGGAACCTCTGGGGCCAACGTCCTGACTTTC. It codes for CASSLGGTSGANVLTF.

This clonotype came up a few times. A much more abundant neighbour one base away suggests this may be a read error. The chain joins TRBV29-1 to TRBJ2-1; 9 bases line up with TRBD2. Near its end, the DNA agrees better with TRBJ2-7, so the J call may be wrong. The CDR3 contains 14 residues. Germline values: CDR1 SQVTM, CDR2 ANQGSEA. The CDR3 bases are TGCAGCGTTCGGCGCGGGGGGGTGAACAATGAGCAGTACTTC. Translating it yields CSVRRGGVNNEQYF.

The rearrangement links TRBV6-2 or TRBV6-3 to TRBJ2-3; TRBD2 agrees at 7 bases. The ends lost 0 bases at V and 2 bases at J; junction bases unmatched: 14. Germline values: CDR1 MNHEY, CDR2 SVGEGT. The CDR3 extends over 19 amino acids. CDR3 loop: CASSYSGREKGRNTDTQYF. DNA for the CDR3: TGTGCCAGCAGTTACTCAGGGCGGGAGAAAGGTCGGAACACAGATACGCAGTATTTT.

This clonotype was counted a few times. The rearrangement links TRBV20-1 to TRBJ2-6; maybe TRBD1 (6 bases). Germline assignment: CDR1 DFQATT and CDR2 SNEGSKA (reference sequence). The CDR3 covers 16 residues. V lost 2 bases and J 3 bases, leaving 14 bases between the germline ends. CDR3 region: CSARPRGSIGANVLTF. The DNA for the CDR3 is TGCAGTGCTAGACCCAGGGGTAGCATTGGGGCCAACGTCCTGACTTTC.

This rearrangement joins TRBV7-2 to TRBJ2-5; D not resolved. The V and J ends lost 6 bases and 5 bases respectively, with 13 bases between them. Per the germline V gene, CDR1 is SGHTA and CDR2 is FQGNSA. This CDR3 has 13 amino acids. The CDR3 spells CASSRNPFETQYF. CDR3 bases: TGTGCCAGCAGTCGTAACCCCTTTGAGACCCAGTACTTC.

V usage is TRBV24-1 and J usage is TRBJ2-3; D is perhaps TRBD2 (6 bases). Per the germline V gene, CDR1 is KGHDR and CDR2 is SFDVKD. This CDR3 has 16 amino acids. The V gene lost 3 bases and the J gene lost 8 bases, with 20 bases spanning the gap. The CDR3 here is CATSDGDGGLEFTQYF. The CDR3 DNA reads as TGTGCCACCAGTGATGGAGACGGAGGGCTGGAGTTTACGCAGTATTTT.

V usage is TRBV20-1 and J usage is TRBJ2-5, with unresolved D. The CDR3 runs to 14 residues. Germline V gene sequence: CDR1 DFQATT, CDR2 SNEGSKA (reference sequence). V lost 2 bases and J 1 base, leaving 11 bases between the germline ends. The CDR3 nucleotides are TGCAGTGCTAGAAACGACGGCAGCCAAGAGACCCAGTACTTC. This codes for CSARNDGSQETQYF.

This sequence joins TRBV4-3 and TRBJ2-6, with D possibly being TRBD1 (5 bases). Germline loops: CDR1 LGHNA, CDR2 YSLEER. The CDR3 totals 17 residues. Trimming took off 0 bases at V and 0 bases at J, with 9 bases between the two ends. CDR3 in amino acids: CASSQESGFSGANVLTF. For the CDR3, the DNA is TGCGCCAGCAGCCAAGAATCAGGGTTCTCTGGGGCCAACGTCCTGACTTTC.

The chain is built from TRBV6-5 and TRBJ2-5; D may be TRBD1 (6 bases). This CDR3 is built from 15 residues. Trimming removed 5 bases from V and 4 bases from J, with 17 bases in between. CDR1 MNHEY and CDR2 SVGAGI come from the germline V gene. The CDR3 spells CASSPIAGARETQYF. DNA for the CDR3: TGTGCCAGCAGTCCAATTGCAGGGGCTCGAGAGACCCAGTACTTC.